This TCR beta chain derives from a study of cytomegalovirus exposure and HLA in healthy donors. Study findings and constraints: Whilst most TCR sequences proved rare, a subset of public TCRs occurred across many donors. Diagnosis of cytomegalovirus status made by the classifier reportedly showed high specificity and sensitivity.

These donors were members of the approximately 120-subject validation cohort, a group separate from the roughly 670-subject first cohort. Using immunoSEQ multiplex PCR, the repertoire was profiled, and TCRdb retains in-frame clones only, with some absent. The top ten hold 0.6% to 0.8% of the sample, which has 120,000 to 150,000 clones, just over 90% seen once. Note on this clone: Its target is not known. Mismatch with germline at one junction end may stem from a read error.

CDR1 is MNHEY and CDR2 is SMNVEV in the germline V gene (reference sequence). CDR3 length: 13 amino acids. The rearrangement joins TRBV27 to TRBJ2-7; tentatively, D is TRBD2 (7 bases). The source of this sequence is a man younger than 35 in good health and CMV-seronegative. Input material: PBMCs. The CDR3 is CASSLSNRGAAFF. CDR3 coding DNA: TGTGCCAGCAGTTTATCGAATCGGGGGGCCGCCTTCTTC.